The entry below describes one TCR beta chain. As yet, its antigen is unknown. The sample belongs to a study of T cell responses to AZD1222 COVID-19 vaccine. Study overall: Investigators merged groups given second doses at roughly 4 or roughly 12 weeks. Findings and caveats of the study: Unmutated variant regions reportedly attract nearly half of all spike-specific TCRs. Baseline seropositivity occurred in only a handful of AZD1222 recipients. Donor demographics were predominantly white British with a female majority; clonal diversity may be underestimated.

TCRdb's table, derived via immunoSEQ multiplex PCR, lists solely in-frame clones and lacks some. The repertoire consists of fewer than 95,000 clones, with 80% to 90% occurring once and the leading ten covering approximately 30%. Per germline, CDR1 SNHLY and CDR2 FYNNEI. This CDR3 is built from 15 residues. With 4 bases removed from V and 5 bases from J, the gap between germline ends came to 14 bases. The specimen was peripheral blood, collected on day 0 of AZD1222 vaccination. The sequence derives from an adult in good health. The rearrangement uses TRBV2 and TRBJ1-4; D gene uncertain. The CDR3 DNA sequence: TGTGCCAGCAGTGGGAAGATTAGGATCAATGAAAAACTGTTTTTT. Translation: CASSGKIRINEKLFF.